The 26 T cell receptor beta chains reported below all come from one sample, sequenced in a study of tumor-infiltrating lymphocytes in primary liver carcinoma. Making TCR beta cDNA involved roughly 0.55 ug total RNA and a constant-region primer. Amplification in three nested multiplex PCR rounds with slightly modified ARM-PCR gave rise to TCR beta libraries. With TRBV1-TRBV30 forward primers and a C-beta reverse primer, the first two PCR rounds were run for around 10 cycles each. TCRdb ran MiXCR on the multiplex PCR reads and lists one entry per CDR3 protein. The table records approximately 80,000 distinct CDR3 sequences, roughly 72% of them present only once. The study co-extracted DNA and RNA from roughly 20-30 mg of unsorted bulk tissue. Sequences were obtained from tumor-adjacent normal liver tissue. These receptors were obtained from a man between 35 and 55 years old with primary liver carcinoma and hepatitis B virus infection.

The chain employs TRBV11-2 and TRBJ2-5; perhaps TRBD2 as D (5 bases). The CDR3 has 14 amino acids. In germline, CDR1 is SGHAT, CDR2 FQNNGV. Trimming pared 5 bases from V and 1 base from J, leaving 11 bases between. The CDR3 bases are TGTGCCAGCAGCGTAGCGACACTCCAAGAGACCCAGTACTTC. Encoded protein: CASSVATLQETQYF.

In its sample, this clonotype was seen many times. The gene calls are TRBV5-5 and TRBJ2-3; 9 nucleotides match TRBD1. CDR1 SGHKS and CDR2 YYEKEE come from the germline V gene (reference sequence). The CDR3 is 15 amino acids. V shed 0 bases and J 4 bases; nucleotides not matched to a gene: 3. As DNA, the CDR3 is TGTGCCAGCAGCTTGGGGGACAGGGAAGCAGATACGCAGTATTTT. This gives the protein CASSLGDREADTQYF.

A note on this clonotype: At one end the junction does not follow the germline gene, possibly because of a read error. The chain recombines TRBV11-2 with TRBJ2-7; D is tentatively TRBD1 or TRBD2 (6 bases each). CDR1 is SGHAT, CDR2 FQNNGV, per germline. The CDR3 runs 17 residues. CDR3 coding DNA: TGTGCCAGCAACTTAATTCTAGTTCGGGGGCTATGGGGCGAGCAGTACTTC. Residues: CASNLILVRGLWGEQYF. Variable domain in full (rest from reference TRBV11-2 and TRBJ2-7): EAGVAQSPRYKIIEKRQSVAFWCNPISGHATLYWYQQILGQGPKLLIQFQNNGVVDDSQLPKDRFSAERLKGVDSTLKIQPAKLEDSAVYLCASNLILVRGLWGEQYFGPGTRLTVT.

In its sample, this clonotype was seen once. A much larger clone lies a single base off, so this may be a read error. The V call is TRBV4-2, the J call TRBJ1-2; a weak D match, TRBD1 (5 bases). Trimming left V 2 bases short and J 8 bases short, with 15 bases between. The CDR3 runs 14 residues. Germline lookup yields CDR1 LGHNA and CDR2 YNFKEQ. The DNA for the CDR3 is TGTGCCAGCAGCCAATATCGAACAGGCTGGGGCTACACCTTC. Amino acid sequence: CASSQYRTGWGYTF.

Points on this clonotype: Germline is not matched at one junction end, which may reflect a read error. CDR3 sequence: CACSFTGCLNTEAFF. The CDR3 nucleotides read TGTGCCTGCAGTTTTACAGGGTGCTTGAACACTGAAGCTTTCTTT. This chain uses TRBV6-2 or TRBV6-3 with TRBJ1-1; weak D call: TRBD1 (6 bases). The CDR3 is made up of 15 amino acids. Germline V gives CDR1 MNHEY, CDR2 SVGEGT.

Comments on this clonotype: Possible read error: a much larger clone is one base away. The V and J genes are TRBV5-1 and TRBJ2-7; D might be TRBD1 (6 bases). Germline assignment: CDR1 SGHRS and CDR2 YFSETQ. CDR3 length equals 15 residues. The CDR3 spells CVSSLSSGHLYEQYF. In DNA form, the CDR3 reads TGCGTCAGCAGCTTGTCATCGGGACACCTCTACGAGCAGTACTTC.

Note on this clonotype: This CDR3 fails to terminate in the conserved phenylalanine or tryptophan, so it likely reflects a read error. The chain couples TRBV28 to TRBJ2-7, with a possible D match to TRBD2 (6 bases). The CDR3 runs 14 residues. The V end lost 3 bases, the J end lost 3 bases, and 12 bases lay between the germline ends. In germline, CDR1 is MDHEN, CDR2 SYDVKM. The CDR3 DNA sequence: TGTGCCAGCAGTTTTCTAGCGAGAGGCTACGAGCAGTACTTA. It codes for CASSFLARGYEQYL.

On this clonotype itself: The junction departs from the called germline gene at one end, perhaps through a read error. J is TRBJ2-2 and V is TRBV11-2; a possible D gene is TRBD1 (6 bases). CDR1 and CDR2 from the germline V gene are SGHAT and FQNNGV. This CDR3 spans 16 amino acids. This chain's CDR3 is CASNCRWDKYTGELFF. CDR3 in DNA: TGTGCCAGCAACTGCAGATGGGACAAATACACAGGGGAGCTGTTTTTT.

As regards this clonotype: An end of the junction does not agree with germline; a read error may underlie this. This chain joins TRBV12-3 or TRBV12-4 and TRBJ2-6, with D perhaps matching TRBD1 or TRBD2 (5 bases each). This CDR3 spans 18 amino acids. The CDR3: CASSMAGGPNSGANDLTF. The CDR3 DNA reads TGTGCCAGCAGTATGGCTGGAGGACCAAACTCTGGGGCCAACGACCTGACTTTC.

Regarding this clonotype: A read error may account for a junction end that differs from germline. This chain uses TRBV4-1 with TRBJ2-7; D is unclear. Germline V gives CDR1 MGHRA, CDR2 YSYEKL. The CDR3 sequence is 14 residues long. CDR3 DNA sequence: TGCGCCAGCAACCAATCAAACAAGATCTACGAGCAGTACTTC. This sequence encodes CASNQSNKIYEQYF.

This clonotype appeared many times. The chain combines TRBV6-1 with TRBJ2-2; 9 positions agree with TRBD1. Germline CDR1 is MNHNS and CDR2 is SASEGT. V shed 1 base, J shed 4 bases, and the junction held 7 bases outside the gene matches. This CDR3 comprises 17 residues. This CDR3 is CASSEGRQGDTTGELFF. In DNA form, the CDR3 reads TGTGCCAGCAGTGAAGGGAGACAGGGGGATACCACCGGGGAGCTGTTTTTT.

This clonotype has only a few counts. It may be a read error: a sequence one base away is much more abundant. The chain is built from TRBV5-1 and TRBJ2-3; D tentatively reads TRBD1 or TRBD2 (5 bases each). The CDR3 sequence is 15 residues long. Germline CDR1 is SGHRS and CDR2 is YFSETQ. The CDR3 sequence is CASSLSGPSIDTQYF. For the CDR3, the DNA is TGCGCCAGCAGCTTGTCGGGACCGAGCATAGATACGCAGTATTTT.

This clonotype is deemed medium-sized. The CDR3: CASSPGSHEQFF. The CDR3 DNA is TGTGCCAGCAGTCCGGGTTCCCATGAGCAGTTCTTC. This chain connects TRBV12-3 or TRBV12-4 to TRBJ2-1; D is unresolved. Trimming took off 5 bases at V and 8 bases at J, with 10 bases between the two ends. The CDR3 length is 12 residues.

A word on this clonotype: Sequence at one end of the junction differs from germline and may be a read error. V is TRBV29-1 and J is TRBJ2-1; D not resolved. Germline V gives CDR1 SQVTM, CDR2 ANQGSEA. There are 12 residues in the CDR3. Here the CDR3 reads CSLMSILNEQFF. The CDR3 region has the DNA TGTAGCCTTATGAGTATTCTTAATGAGCAGTTCTTC.

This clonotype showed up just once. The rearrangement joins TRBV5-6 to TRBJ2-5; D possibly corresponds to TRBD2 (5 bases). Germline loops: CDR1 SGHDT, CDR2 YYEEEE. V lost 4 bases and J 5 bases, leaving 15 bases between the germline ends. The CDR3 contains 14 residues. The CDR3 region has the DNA TGTGCCAGCAGCCGGGAAGCACGCCGGGAGACCCAGTACTTC. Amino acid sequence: CASSREARRETQYF.

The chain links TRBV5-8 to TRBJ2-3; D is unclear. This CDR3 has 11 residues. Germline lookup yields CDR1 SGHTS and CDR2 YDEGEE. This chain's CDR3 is CVNSRIDTQYF. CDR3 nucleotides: TGTGTCAACAGCAGAATCGATACGCAGTATTTT.

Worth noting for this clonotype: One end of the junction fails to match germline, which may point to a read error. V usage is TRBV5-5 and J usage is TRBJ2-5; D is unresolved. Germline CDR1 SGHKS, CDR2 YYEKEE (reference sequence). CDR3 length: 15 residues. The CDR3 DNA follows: TGTGCCAGTAGCTTGGTCGGGCAGCGATGGGAGACCCAGTACTTC. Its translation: CASSLVGQRWETQYF.

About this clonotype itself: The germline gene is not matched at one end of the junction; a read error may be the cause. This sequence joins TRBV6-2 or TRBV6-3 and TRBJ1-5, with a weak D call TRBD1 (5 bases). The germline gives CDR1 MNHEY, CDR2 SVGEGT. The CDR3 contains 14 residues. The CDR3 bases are TGTACCAGCACTCTGGTGAAAGGGGATCAGCCCCAGCATTTT. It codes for CTSTLVKGDQPQHF.

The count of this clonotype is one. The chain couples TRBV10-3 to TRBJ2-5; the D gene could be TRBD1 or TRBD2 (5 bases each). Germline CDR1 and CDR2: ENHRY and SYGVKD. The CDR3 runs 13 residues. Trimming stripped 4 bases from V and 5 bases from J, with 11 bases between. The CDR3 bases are TGTGCCATCAGTGCCAGGGAGCGTGAGACCCAGTACTTC. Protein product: CAISARERETQYF.

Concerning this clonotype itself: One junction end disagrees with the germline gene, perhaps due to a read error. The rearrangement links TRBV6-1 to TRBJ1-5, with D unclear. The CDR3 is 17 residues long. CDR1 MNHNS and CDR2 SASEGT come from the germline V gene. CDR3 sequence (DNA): TGTGCCAACAGTGAAACTCGACAAGGAACAGTCAATCAACCCCAGCATTTT. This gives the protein CANSETRQGTVNQPQHF.

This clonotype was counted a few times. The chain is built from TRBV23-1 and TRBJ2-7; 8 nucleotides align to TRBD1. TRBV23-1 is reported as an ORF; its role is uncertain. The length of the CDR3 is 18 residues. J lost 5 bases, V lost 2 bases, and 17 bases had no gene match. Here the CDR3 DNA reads TGCGCCAGCAGTCAACCCTACCTCTCTGGACAGGGAAGGAACGAGCAGTACTTC. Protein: CASSQPYLSGQGRNEQYF.

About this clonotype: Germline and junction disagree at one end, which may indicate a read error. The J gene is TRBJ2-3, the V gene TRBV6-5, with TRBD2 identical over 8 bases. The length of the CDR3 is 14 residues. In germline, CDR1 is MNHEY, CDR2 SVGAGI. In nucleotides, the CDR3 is TGTGCCAGCAGTTACGACGGGAGGGCAGATACACAGTATTTT. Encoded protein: CASSYDGRADTQYF.

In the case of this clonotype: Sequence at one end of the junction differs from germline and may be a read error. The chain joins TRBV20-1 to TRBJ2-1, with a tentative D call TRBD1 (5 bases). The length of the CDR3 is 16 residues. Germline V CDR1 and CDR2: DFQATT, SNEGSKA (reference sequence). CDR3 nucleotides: TGCAGTGCGGTCCCCTTCCCGGTAGGGGAATACAATGGGCAGTTCTTC. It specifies CSAVPFPVGEYNGQFF.

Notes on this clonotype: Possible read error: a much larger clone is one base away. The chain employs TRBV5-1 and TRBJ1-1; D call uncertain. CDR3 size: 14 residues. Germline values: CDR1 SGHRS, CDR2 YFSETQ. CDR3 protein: CASNLDGQNTEAFF. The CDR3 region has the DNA TGCGCCAGCAACTTGGATGGGCAGAACACTGAAGCTTTCTTT.

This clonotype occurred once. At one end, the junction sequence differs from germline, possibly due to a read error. The CDR3 region is CASCFRGNYGYTF. For the CDR3, the DNA is TGTGCCAGCTGCTTTCGTGGGAACTATGGCTACACCTTC. V is TRBV5-4 and J is TRBJ1-2; unclear D gene. CDR3 length equals 13 residues. The V gene's germline CDR1 is SGHNT and CDR2 YYREEE (reference sequence). The entire variable domain, with the rest obtained from reference TRBV5-4 and TRBJ1-2, is as follows: ETGVTQSPTHLIKTRGQQVTLRCSSQSGHNTVSWYQQALGQGPQFIFQYYREEENGRGNFPPRFSGLQFPNYSSELNVNALELDDSALYLCASCFRGNYGYTFGSGTRLTVV.

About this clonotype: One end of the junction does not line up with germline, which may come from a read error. CDR3 bases: TGTGCCATCAGCCAAGATGTGGGACAAGGTTTCCGAGATACGCAGTATTTT. This translates into CAISQDVGQGFRDTQYF. The J gene is TRBJ2-3, the V gene TRBV14; D is perhaps TRBD1 (6 bases). Germline V gene lookup returns CDR1 SGHDN and CDR2 FVKESK. The CDR3 has 17 amino acids.